This TCR beta chain was retrieved from a study of cytomegalovirus exposure and HLA in healthy donors. Worth noting for this clone: Its specificity is unknown.

PCR was performed using 60 Vbeta and 13 Jbeta primers. Here immunoSEQ multiplex PCR was the method, and the copy in TCRdb shows in-frame clones only, minus some. Here the sample spans about 170,000 clones, approximately 88% being singletons. General study points: Later work associated roughly 15,000 TCR beta sequences with HLA alleles at 0.05 false discovery rate.

Sequencing was performed on PBMCs. The TCR comes from a boy aged 2 to 10 in good health and CMV-seronegative.

This chain's CDR3 is CASSLSPAGVGNEQFF. CDR3 coding DNA: TGTGCCAGCAGTTTAAGTCCAGCGGGAGTAGGTAATGAGCAGTTCTTC. This chain links TRBV28 with TRBJ2-1; TRBD2 aligns across 8 bases. This CDR3 spans 16 amino acids. Germline loops: CDR1 MDHEN, CDR2 SYDVKM. The J segment lost 7 bases and the V segment lost 2 bases, leaving 10 bases of the junction unmatched.